This T cell receptor (beta chain) was profiled in a study of blood T cell repertoires in COVID-19. Study as a whole: The study drew acute and convalescent COVID-19 samples from the United States, Italy and Spain. Nucleic acid was either cDNA or gDNA, and it came from T cells, B-cell-depleted T cells, or PBMCs.

Germline values: CDR1 SGHRS, CDR2 YFSETQ. CDR3 size: 13 residues. V was clipped by 8 bases and J by 3 bases, with 14 bases between them. Authors' data handling: From reference gene primer amplification, estimates of nucleated cell counts were derived. Profiled with immunoSEQ multiplex PCR; TCRdb holds only in-frame clones, not every one. V, J and clone size are taken as reported in that table, and D and trimming were inferred from the DNA itself. The table has tens of thousands of clones, approximately 80% seen once. The clonotype comes from a man in his sixties with acute or convalescent COVID-19. This chain joins TRBV5-1 and TRBJ2-5; maybe TRBD2 (5 bases). The source material was peripheral blood. The CDR3 loop reads CASQPGSKETQYF. The CDR3 nucleotides read TGCGCCAGTCAGCCGGGATCCAAAGAGACCCAGTACTTC. Supplemented by reference TRBV5-1 and TRBJ2-5, the full variable domain reads KAGVTQTPRYLIKTRGQQVTLSCSPISGHRSVSWYQQTPGQGLQFLFEYFSETQRNKGNFPGRFSGRQFSNSRSEMNVSTLELGDSALYLCASQPGSKETQYFGPGTRLLVL.